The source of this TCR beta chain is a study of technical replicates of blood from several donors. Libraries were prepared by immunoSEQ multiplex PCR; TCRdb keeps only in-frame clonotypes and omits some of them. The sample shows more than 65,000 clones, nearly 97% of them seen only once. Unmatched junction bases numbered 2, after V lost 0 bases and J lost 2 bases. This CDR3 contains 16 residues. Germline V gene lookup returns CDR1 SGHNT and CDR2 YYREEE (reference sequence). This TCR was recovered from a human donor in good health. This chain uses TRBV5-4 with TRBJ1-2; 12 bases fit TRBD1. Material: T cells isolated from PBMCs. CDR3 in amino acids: CASSLGGTGGNYGYTF. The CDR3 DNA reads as TGTGCCAGCAGCTTGGGCGGGACAGGGGGCAACTATGGCTACACCTTC.